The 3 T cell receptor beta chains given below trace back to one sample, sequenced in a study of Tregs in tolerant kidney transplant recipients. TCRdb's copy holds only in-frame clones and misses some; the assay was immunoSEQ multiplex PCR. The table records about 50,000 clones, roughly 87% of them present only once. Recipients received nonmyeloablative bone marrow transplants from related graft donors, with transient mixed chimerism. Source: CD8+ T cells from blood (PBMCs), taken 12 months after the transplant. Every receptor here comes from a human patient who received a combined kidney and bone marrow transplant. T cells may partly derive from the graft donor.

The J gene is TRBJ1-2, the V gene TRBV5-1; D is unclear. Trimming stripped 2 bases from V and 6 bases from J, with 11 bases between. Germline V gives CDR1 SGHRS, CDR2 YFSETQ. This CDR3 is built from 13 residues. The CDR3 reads CASSLISGDGYTF. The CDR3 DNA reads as TGCGCCAGCAGCTTAATTAGTGGAGATGGCTACACCTTC.

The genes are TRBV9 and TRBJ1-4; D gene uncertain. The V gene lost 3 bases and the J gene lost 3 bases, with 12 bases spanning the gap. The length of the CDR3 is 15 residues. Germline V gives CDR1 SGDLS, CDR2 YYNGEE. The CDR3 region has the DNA TGTGCCAGCAGCGGATATATGAGTGCTAATGAAAAACTGTTTTTT. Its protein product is CASSGYMSANEKLFF.

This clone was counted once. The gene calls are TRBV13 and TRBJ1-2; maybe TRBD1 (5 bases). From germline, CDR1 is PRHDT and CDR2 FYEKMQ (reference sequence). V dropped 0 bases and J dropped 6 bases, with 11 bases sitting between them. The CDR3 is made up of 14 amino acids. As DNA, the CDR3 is TGTGCCAGCAGCTTAGGGGCAGGGTGGGATGGCTACACCTTC. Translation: CASSLGAGWDGYTF. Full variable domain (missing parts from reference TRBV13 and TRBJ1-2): AAGVIQSPRHLIKEKRETATLKCYPIPRHDTVYWYQQGPGQDPQFLISFYEKMQSDKGSIPDRFSAQQFSDYHSELNMSSLELGDSALYFCASSLGAGWDGYTFGSGTRLTVV.